The clone carrying this TCR beta chain was counted only a few times. Its target is not known. 5'-RACE, quantitative and with molecular barcodes, yielded the TCR beta libraries. MiXCR, run by TCRdb on the 5' RACE reads, gives a single entry per CDR3 protein. The table includes 470,000 or so distinct CDR3 sequences, approximately 26% detected once. This record comes from a study of CD8 T cells in ankylosing spondylitis. Study observations and caveats: It appeared that ankylosing spondylitis blood was characterized by a TCR beta motif of under ten highly homologous variants. From matched ankylosing spondylitis synovial fluid, disease-linked clones were reportedly recovered at significantly enriched levels. Disease-linked clones, CD8+, were relatively rare in peripheral blood. Earlier reports found some motif variants in synovial fluid and blood in reactive arthritis.

This sequence originates from a male donor with ankylosing spondylitis. The specimen sequenced was blood, either unsorted or a sorted T cell fraction (not recorded which).

CDR3 sequence (DNA): TGTGCCAGCACCCAGAAGGGGAATAGCAATCAGCCCCAGCATTTT. Translation gives CASTQKGNSNQPQHF. V and J are TRBV12-3 or TRBV12-4 and TRBJ1-5; possibly TRBD1 for D (5 bases). The CDR3 spans 15 residues. The V end was cut by 7 bases, the J end by 0 bases, with 13 bases between.